This T cell receptor (beta chain) comes out of a study of naive and memory T cell subsets. The CDR3 runs 14 residues. V lost 7 bases, J lost 4 bases, and 7 bases stayed unmatched. Germline-derived CDR1 and CDR2 are SNHLY and FYNNEI. Two oligonucleotides, mixed equimolar, formed the beta constant-region primer covering TRBC1 and TRBC2. Ligated cDNA was amplified by four rounds of PCR with nested alpha and beta constant-region primers and SP2. TCRdb fed the UMI-ligation and nested PCR reads into MiXCR, producing one record per CDR3 protein. The sample shows around 27,000 distinct CDR3 sequences, about 10% of them seen only once.

The chain recombines TRBV2 with TRBJ2-5; 9 bases match TRBD1. Sequences were obtained from effector memory CD4+ T cells from blood. Regarding subset: effector memory, CD45RA- CD27-. The receptor was isolated from a human donor in good health. DNA for the CDR3: TGTGCCAGCAACGAGGGACAGGGTGGAGAGACCCAGTACTTC. It encodes CASNEGQGGETQYF.